This T cell receptor (beta chain) was retrieved from a study of blood T cell repertoires in COVID-19. Across the whole study: COVID-19 samples collected from the United States, Italy and Spain covered acute and convalescent phases. Sources were T cells, B-cell-depleted T cells, or PBMCs; the material itself was cDNA or gDNA.

Under the authors' procedure: Quantification of nucleated cells was approximated via reference gene primer amplification. The method was immunoSEQ multiplex PCR; TCRdb's version includes in-frame clones alone and lacks a portion of them. V, J and clone size reflect that table, while D and trimming were determined from the DNA. The top ten hold 15% to 20% of the sample, which has more than 150,000 clones, roughly 79% seen once. CDR1 is MGHRA, CDR2 YSYEKL, per germline. Trimming stripped 2 bases from V and 0 bases from J, with 11 bases between. The CDR3 totals 16 residues. The sequencing input was peripheral blood. The rearrangement uses TRBV4-1 and TRBJ2-1; D gene uncertain. This receptor was taken from a man in his sixties with active or convalescent COVID-19. CDR3 region: CASSQSQRSSYNEQFF. CDR3 DNA sequence: TGCGCCAGCAGCCAAAGCCAGAGGAGCTCCTACAATGAGCAGTTCTTC.